Sequencing of this TCR beta chain was carried out in a study of cytomegalovirus exposure and HLA in healthy donors. This CDR3 comprises 13 residues. Trimming at V came to 4 bases and at J to 4 bases, leaving 3 bases not matched to a gene. From germline, CDR1 is KGHSH and CDR2 LQKENI. The assay was immunoSEQ multiplex PCR, and TCRdb's table has in-frame clones only and misses some. The sample records under 250,000 clones, approximately 90% being singletons. The sample taken for sequencing was PBMCs. This clonotype was sampled from a young woman in good health and CMV-seronegative. This chain connects TRBV18 to TRBJ1-1; 7 bases line up with TRBD1. Here the CDR3 reads CASSQGGPTEAFF. In DNA, the CDR3 is TGTGCCAGCTCACAAGGGGGCCCCACTGAAGCTTTCTTT.